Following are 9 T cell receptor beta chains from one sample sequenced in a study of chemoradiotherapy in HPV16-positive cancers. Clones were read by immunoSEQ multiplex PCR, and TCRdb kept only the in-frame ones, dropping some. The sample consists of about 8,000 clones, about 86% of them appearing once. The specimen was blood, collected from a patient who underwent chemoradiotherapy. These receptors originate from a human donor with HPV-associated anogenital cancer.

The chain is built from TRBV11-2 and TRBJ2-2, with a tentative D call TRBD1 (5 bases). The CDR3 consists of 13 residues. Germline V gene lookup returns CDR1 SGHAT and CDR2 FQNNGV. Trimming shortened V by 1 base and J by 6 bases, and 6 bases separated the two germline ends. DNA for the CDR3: TGTGCCAGCAGCTTAGCCAGGGCCGGGGAGCTGTTTTTT. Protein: CASSLARAGELFF.

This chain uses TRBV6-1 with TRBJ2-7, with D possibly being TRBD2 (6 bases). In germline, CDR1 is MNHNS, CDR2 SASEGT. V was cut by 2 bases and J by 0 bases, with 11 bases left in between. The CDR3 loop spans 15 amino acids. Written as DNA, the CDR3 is TGTGCCAGCAGTGAATATAGCGGAAGCTCCTACGAGCAGTACTTC. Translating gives CASSEYSGSSYEQYF.

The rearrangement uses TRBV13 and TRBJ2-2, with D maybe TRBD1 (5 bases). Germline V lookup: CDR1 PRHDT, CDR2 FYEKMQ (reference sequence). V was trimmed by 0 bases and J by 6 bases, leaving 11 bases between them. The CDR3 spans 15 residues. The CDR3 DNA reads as TGTGCCAGCAGCTTAGGAACTTCAGGGTCCGGGGAGCTGTTTTTT. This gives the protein CASSLGTSGSGELFF.

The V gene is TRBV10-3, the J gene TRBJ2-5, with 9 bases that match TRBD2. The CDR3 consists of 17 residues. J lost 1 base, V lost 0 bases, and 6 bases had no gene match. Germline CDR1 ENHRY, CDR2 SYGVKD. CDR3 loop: CAISESAGGTSQETQYF. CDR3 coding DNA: TGTGCCATCAGTGAGTCTGCGGGGGGGACATCCCAAGAGACCCAGTACTTC.

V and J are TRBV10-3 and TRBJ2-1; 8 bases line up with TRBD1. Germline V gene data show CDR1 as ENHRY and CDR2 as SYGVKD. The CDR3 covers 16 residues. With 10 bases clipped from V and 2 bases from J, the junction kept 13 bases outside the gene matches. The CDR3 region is CATQNADREPYNEQFF. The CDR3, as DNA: TGTGCCACTCAAAACGCGGACAGGGAACCCTACAATGAGCAGTTCTTC.

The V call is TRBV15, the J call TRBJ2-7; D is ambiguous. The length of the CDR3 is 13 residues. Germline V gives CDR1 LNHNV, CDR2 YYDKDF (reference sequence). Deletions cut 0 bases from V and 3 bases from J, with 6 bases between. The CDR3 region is CATSRDRHYEQYF. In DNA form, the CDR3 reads TGTGCCACCAGCAGAGATCGGCACTACGAGCAGTACTTC.

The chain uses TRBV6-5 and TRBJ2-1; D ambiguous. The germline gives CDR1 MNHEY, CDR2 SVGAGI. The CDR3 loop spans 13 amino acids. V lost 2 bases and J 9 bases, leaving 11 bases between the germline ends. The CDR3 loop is CASSYRTWGEQFF. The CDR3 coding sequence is TGTGCCAGCAGTTACCGAACCTGGGGTGAGCAGTTCTTC.

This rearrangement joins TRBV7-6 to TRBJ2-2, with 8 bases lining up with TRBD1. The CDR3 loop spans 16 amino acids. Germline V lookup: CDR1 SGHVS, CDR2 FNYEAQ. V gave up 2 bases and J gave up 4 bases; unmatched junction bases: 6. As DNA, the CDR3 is TGTGCCAGCAGCTTACCTAAAACAGGGGGCACCGGGGAGCTGTTTTTT. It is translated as CASSLPKTGGTGELFF.

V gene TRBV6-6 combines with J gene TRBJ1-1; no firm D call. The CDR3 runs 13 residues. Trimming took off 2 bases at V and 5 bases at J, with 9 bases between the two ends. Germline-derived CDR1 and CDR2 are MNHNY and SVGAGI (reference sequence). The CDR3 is CASSYPQVTEAFF. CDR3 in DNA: TGTGCCAGCAGTTACCCCCAGGTGACTGAAGCTTTCTTT.